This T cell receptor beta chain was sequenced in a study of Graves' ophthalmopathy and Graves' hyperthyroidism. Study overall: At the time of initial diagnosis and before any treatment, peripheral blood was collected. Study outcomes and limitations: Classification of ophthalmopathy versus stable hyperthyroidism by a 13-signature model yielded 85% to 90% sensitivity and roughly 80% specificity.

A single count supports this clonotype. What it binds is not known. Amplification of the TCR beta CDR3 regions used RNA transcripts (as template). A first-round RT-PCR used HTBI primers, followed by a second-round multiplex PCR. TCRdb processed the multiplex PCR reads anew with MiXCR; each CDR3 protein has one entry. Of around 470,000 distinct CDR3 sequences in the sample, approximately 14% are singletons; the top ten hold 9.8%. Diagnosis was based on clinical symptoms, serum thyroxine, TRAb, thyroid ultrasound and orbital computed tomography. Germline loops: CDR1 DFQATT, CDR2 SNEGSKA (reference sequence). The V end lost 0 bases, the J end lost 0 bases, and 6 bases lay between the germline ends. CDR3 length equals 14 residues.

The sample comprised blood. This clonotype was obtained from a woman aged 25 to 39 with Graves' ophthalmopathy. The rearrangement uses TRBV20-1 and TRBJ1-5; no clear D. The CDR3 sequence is CSARDPYSNQPQHF. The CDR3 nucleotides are TGCAGTGCTAGAGACCCCTATAGCAATCAGCCCCAGCATTTT.